Shown below are 11 T cell receptor beta chains from a single sample sequenced in a study of blood T cell repertoires in COVID-19. Method: immunoSEQ multiplex PCR; TCRdb's copy keeps in-frame clones and lacks some. The sample lists around 420,000 clones, roughly 87% occurring once. The sequenced sample consisted of PBMCs or T cells enriched from blood (not recorded which). These TCRs come from a woman aged 40 to 50 with acute COVID-19.

The gene calls are TRBV30 and TRBJ2-3; possibly TRBD1 for D (6 bases). Germline assignment: CDR1 GTSNPN and CDR2 SVGIG (reference sequence). V lost 3 bases and J lost 0, with 16 bases in between. The CDR3 covers 16 residues. The CDR3 bases are TGTGCCTGGAGAGCAACAGGGACAAGGAGCACAGATACGCAGTATTTT. Translated, it gives CAWRATGTRSTDTQYF.

This chain joins TRBV5-6 and TRBJ1-6; D remains unclear. Trimming removed 1 base at V and 14 bases at J, with 16 bases between. The CDR3 runs to 14 residues. Germline values: CDR1 SGHDT, CDR2 YYEEEE. The CDR3 sequence is CASSLLAGRFTLHF. CDR3 coding DNA: TGTGCCAGCAGCTTGCTGGCAGGAAGGTTCACCCTCCACTTT.

The J gene is TRBJ2-3, the V gene TRBV19; 12 positions agree with TRBD2. Unmatched junction bases numbered 9, after V lost 0 bases and J lost 5 bases. CDR3 length equals 18 residues. CDR1 is LNHDA and CDR2 is SQIVND in the germline V gene (reference sequence). CDR3 in amino acids: CASSIEAPSGGALDTQYF. The CDR3 bases are TGTGCCAGTAGTATAGAGGCCCCTAGCGGGGGGGCCCTAGATACGCAGTATTTT.

The chain carries TRBV6-5 and TRBJ2-4; TRBD2 matches at 10 bases. CDR1 MNHEY and CDR2 SVGAGI come from the germline V gene. V was pared by 2 bases and J by 4 bases, with 2 bases of the junction left unmatched. CDR3 length: 15 amino acids. CDR3 in DNA: TGTGCCAGCAGTTACCTAGCGGGGGAAAAAAACATTCAGTACTTC. It yields the protein CASSYLAGEKNIQYF.

The V call is TRBV30, the J call TRBJ1-5; possibly TRBD1 for D (6 bases). The CDR3 sequence is 13 residues long. V lost 2 bases to trimming and J lost 3 bases, with 8 bases between them. Germline CDR1 is GTSNPN and CDR2 is SVGIG (reference sequence). The CDR3 DNA reads as TGTGCCTGGAGTACAGGGCCCAATCAGCCCCAGCATTTT. Translating it yields CAWSTGPNQPQHF.

This chain uses TRBV19 with TRBJ1-5, with D perhaps matching TRBD1 (5 bases). Trimming removed 5 bases at V and 6 bases at J, with 14 bases between. This CDR3 has 14 residues. CDR1 and CDR2 from the germline V gene are LNHDA and SQIVND (reference sequence). CDR3 loop: CASSEGRRGQPQHF. CDR3 coding DNA: TGTGCCAGTAGTGAAGGACGGAGGGGTCAGCCCCAGCATTTT. The full variable domain, with the rest looked up from reference TRBV19 and TRBJ1-5, is DGGITQSPKYLFRKEGQNVTLSCEQNLNHDAMYWYRQDPGQGLRLIYYSQIVNDFQKGDIAEGYSVSREKKESFPLTVTSAQKNPTAFYLCASSEGRRGQPQHFGDGTRLSIL.

This chain uses TRBV11-2 with TRBJ2-2; TRBD1 matches 7 bases. This CDR3 is 15 amino acids long. The V gene end was trimmed by 6 bases and the J gene end by 2 bases; junction bases not matched to a gene: 6. Germline-derived CDR1 and CDR2 are SGHAT and FQNNGV. DNA of the CDR3: TGTGCCAGCAGGCAGGGACAGCTTAACACCGGGGAGCTGTTTTTT. It translates to CASRQGQLNTGELFF.

The J gene is TRBJ1-1, the V gene TRBV30, with D tentatively TRBD1 (5 bases). The CDR3 is 12 amino acids. V lost 1 base, J lost 6 bases, and 9 bases lay in between. The germline gives CDR1 GTSNPN, CDR2 SVGIG (reference sequence). DNA of the CDR3: TGTGCCTGGAGTGCAGGGTCGTCTGAAGCTTTCTTT. Amino acids: CAWSAGSSEAFF.

The chain carries TRBV21-1 and TRBJ2-7; the table calls TRBD1, which could not be checked here. TRBV21-1 is described as a pseudogene. This CDR3 is built from 12 residues. CDR3 residues: CASTGGDYEQYF. For the CDR3, the DNA is TGTGCCAGCACAGGGGGAGACTACGAGCAGTACTTC.

The gene calls are TRBV7-9 and TRBJ2-7, with 8 bases that match TRBD2. This CDR3 comprises 15 residues. Per the germline V gene, CDR1 is SEHNR and CDR2 is FQNEAQ (reference sequence). Unmatched junction bases numbered 5, after V lost 1 base and J lost 3 bases. CDR3 nucleotides: TGTGCCAGCAGCTTAGACGGCGGGGGGTTCTACGAGCAGTACTTC. Its protein product is CASSLDGGGFYEQYF.

The rearrangement uses TRBV5-4 and TRBJ1-4; no reliable D call. In germline, CDR1 is SGHNT, CDR2 YYREEE (reference sequence). Trimming took off 0 bases at V and 8 bases at J, with 14 bases between the two ends. The CDR3 covers 15 residues. CDR3 amino acids: CASSLVEAGDEKLFF. The CDR3 bases are TGTGCCAGCAGCTTGGTAGAAGCAGGTGACGAAAAACTGTTTTTT.